A selection of T cell receptor beta chains follows, all from one sample in a study of regulatory T cells in long-lasting Graves disease. TCRdb recomputed calls from the multiplex PCR reads with MiXCR, one row per CDR3 protein. The sample yields approximately 310,000 distinct CDR3 sequences, about 20% seen once. The starting material was peripheral blood mononuclear cells (PBMCs), obtained at new diagnosis, from a patient treated with antithyroid drugs. All receptors come from a female donor with Graves disease. Both conserved end residues are part of each CDR3. Each record gives: J gene, V gene, D gene, clone size, CDR3 protein, CDR3 DNA. The D gene is left open where the match is weak. Rows may omit the clone size; those that give it use once, few, many or a size class.

j_call: TRBJ2-1
v_call: TRBV27
d_call: TRBD2
clone_size: many
cdr3_aa: CASTGLAGERSYNEQFF
cdr3_nt: TGTGCCAGCACGGGACTAGCGGGAGAAAGGTCCTACAATGAGCAGTTCTTC

j_call: TRBJ1-5
v_call: TRBV15
d_call: NA
clone_size: many
cdr3_aa: CATSRALPAQPQHF
cdr3_nt: TGTGCCACCAGCAGAGCTCTCCCGGCTCAGCCCCAGCATTTT

j_call: TRBJ2-7
v_call: TRBV11-2
d_call: NA
clone_size: many
cdr3_aa: CASSLVVGRAYEQYF
cdr3_nt: TGTGCCAGCAGCTTAGTGGTGGGGAGAGCCTACGAGCAGTACTTC

j_call: TRBJ2-1
v_call: TRBV3-1
d_call: TRBD2
clone_size: many
cdr3_aa: CASSITSGSYEQFF
cdr3_nt: TGTGCCAGCAGCATAACTAGCGGGAGCTATGAGCAGTTCTTC

j_call: TRBJ1-5
v_call: TRBV3-1
d_call: TRBD1
clone_size: few
cdr3_aa: CASSQGAGQGNQPQHF
cdr3_nt: TGTGCCAGCAGCCAGGGGGCGGGACAGGGGAATCAGCCCCAGCATTTT

j_call: TRBJ2-4
v_call: TRBV7-8
d_call: NA
clone_size: many
cdr3_aa: CASSLAGGEKNIQYF
cdr3_nt: TGTGCCAGCAGCTTAGCGGGCGGCGAGAAAAACATTCAGTACTTC

j_call: TRBJ2-2
v_call: TRBV24-1
d_call: NA
clone_size: many
cdr3_aa: CATSGGSNTGELFF
cdr3_nt: TGTGCCACCAGTGGGGGATCGAACACCGGGGAGCTGTTTTTT

j_call: TRBJ1-5
v_call: TRBV19
d_call: NA
clone_size: many
cdr3_aa: CASSTGGGSNQPQHF
cdr3_nt: TGTGCCAGTAGTACGGGGGGAGGGAGCAATCAGCCCCAGCATTTT

j_call: TRBJ2-2
v_call: TRBV12-3/TRBV12-4
d_call: TRBD2
clone_size: many
cdr3_aa: CASSLAGGPFTGELFF
cdr3_nt: TGTGCCAGCAGTCTAGCGGGAGGACCATTCACCGGGGAGCTGTTTTTT

j_call: TRBJ2-2
v_call: TRBV7-9
d_call: NA
clone_size: many
cdr3_aa: CASSWGITNTGELFF
cdr3_nt: TGTGCCAGCAGCTGGGGTATAACCAACACCGGGGAGCTGTTTTTT

j_call: TRBJ2-7
v_call: TRBV6-2/TRBV6-3
d_call: TRBD2
clone_size: many
cdr3_aa: CASSPGLAVSYEQYF
cdr3_nt: TGTGCCAGCAGCCCGGGACTAGCGGTATCCTACGAGCAGTACTTC

j_call: TRBJ2-7
v_call: TRBV4-1
d_call: NA
clone_size: few
cdr3_aa: CASSQDWIGGSREQYF
cdr3_nt: TGCGCCAGCAGCCAAGATTGGATTGGGGGAAGTAGGGAGCAGTACTTC

j_call: TRBJ2-3
v_call: TRBV12-3/TRBV12-4
d_call: TRBD2
clone_size: many
cdr3_aa: CASSPGLGRDTQYF
cdr3_nt: TGTGCCAGCAGTCCGGGACTAGGTCGTGATACGCAGTATTTT

j_call: TRBJ1-6
v_call: TRBV30
d_call: TRBD1
clone_size: few
cdr3_aa: CAWRTGQNSPLHF
cdr3_nt: TGTGCCTGGAGAACGGGACAGAATTCACCCCTCCACTTT

j_call: TRBJ2-4
v_call: TRBV7-9
d_call: NA
clone_size: NA
cdr3_aa: CASSQIDGNIQYF
cdr3_nt: TGTGCCAGCAGCCAAATTGATGGGAACATTCAGTACTTC

j_call: TRBJ2-1
v_call: TRBV2
d_call: TRBD2
clone_size: few
cdr3_aa: CASSRSGSEQFF
cdr3_nt: TGTGCCAGCAGCCGCAGCGGGAGTGAGCAGTTCTTC

j_call: TRBJ2-2
v_call: TRBV24-1
d_call: NA
clone_size: many
cdr3_aa: CATSAVDRTGELFF
cdr3_nt: TGTGCCACCAGTGCTGTAGATCGCACCGGGGAGCTGTTTTTT

j_call: TRBJ1-2
v_call: TRBV3-1
d_call: NA
clone_size: NA
cdr3_aa: CASSQLRVNYGYTF
cdr3_nt: TGTGCCAGCAGCCAACTGAGGGTTAACTATGGCTACACCTTC

j_call: TRBJ2-5
v_call: TRBV5-1
d_call: TRBD2
clone_size: many
cdr3_aa: CASSLVDLSGRGGETQYF
cdr3_nt: TGCGCCAGCAGCTTGGTCGATCTGAGCGGGAGAGGCGGAGAGACCCAGTACTTC

j_call: TRBJ2-5
v_call: TRBV5-4
d_call: NA
clone_size: many
cdr3_aa: CASRAGQFEETQYF
cdr3_nt: TGTGCCAGCAGGGCGGGACAGTTCGAGGAGACCCAGTACTTC

j_call: TRBJ2-1
v_call: TRBV6-2/TRBV6-3
d_call: NA
clone_size: few
cdr3_aa: CASSEPGTSYNEQFF
cdr3_nt: TGTGCCAGCAGTGAACCGGGTACGTCCTACAATGAGCAGTTCTTC

j_call: TRBJ2-1
v_call: TRBV29-1
d_call: NA
clone_size: NA
cdr3_aa: CSTSERGPYNEQFF
cdr3_nt: TGCAGCACCTCGGAGAGGGGACCTTACAATGAGCAGTTCTTC

j_call: TRBJ1-2
v_call: TRBV12-3/TRBV12-4
d_call: NA
clone_size: many
cdr3_aa: CASSFQQGRGEGYTF
cdr3_nt: TGTGCCAGCAGTTTCCAGCAGGGTAGAGGGGAAGGCTACACCTTC

j_call: TRBJ2-3
v_call: TRBV20-1
d_call: NA
clone_size: many
cdr3_aa: CSARGQGQGTQYF
cdr3_nt: TGCAGTGCTAGGGGGCAGGGGCAGGGTACGCAGTATTTT

j_call: TRBJ1-5
v_call: TRBV15
d_call: TRBD1
clone_size: NA
cdr3_aa: CATSSNFDGTGRNQPQHF
cdr3_nt: TGTGCCACCAGCAGCAATTTTGATGGGACAGGTCGCAATCAGCCCCAGCATTTT

j_call: TRBJ1-5
v_call: TRBV18
d_call: NA
clone_size: many
cdr3_aa: CASSRQSNQPQHF
cdr3_nt: TGTGCCAGCTCACGACAGAGCAATCAGCCCCAGCATTTT

j_call: TRBJ2-7
v_call: TRBV5-5
d_call: TRBD1
clone_size: few
cdr3_aa: CASSLSGQGGHEQYF
cdr3_nt: TGTGCCAGCAGCTTGTCGGGTCAAGGGGGCCACGAGCAGTACTTC

j_call: TRBJ2-3
v_call: TRBV28
d_call: TRBD1
clone_size: NA
cdr3_aa: CASRPAGTGLTALTDTQYF
cdr3_nt: TGTGCCAGCAGACCTGCCGGGACAGGGCTAACCGCGCTCACAGATACGCAGTATTTT

j_call: TRBJ2-5
v_call: TRBV6-2/TRBV6-3
d_call: NA
clone_size: many
cdr3_aa: CASSYGDQETQYF
cdr3_nt: TGTGCCAGCAGTTACGGGGACCAAGAGACCCAGTACTTC

j_call: TRBJ2-3
v_call: TRBV28
d_call: TRBD1
clone_size: many
cdr3_aa: CASSLVGGRETDTQYF
cdr3_nt: TGTGCCAGCAGTTTAGTAGGGGGCAGGGAAACAGATACGCAGTATTTT

j_call: TRBJ1-5
v_call: TRBV20-1
d_call: TRBD1
clone_size: many
cdr3_aa: CSARAGPGGIPQHF
cdr3_nt: TGCAGTGCTAGAGCAGGGCCAGGGGGAATTCCCCAGCATTTT

j_call: TRBJ2-7
v_call: TRBV29-1
d_call: NA
clone_size: NA
cdr3_aa: CSASSRGVSSEQYF
cdr3_nt: TGCAGCGCCTCCTCGAGGGGAGTGTCGAGCGAGCAGTACTTC

j_call: TRBJ2-1
v_call: TRBV6-1
d_call: NA
clone_size: many
cdr3_aa: CASNTGTSYHNEQFF
cdr3_nt: TGTGCCAGCAATACCGGGACATCATATCACAATGAGCAGTTCTTC

j_call: TRBJ2-5
v_call: TRBV28
d_call: NA
clone_size: many
cdr3_aa: CASSSLAEGLETQYF
cdr3_nt: TGTGCCAGCAGTTCCTTAGCGGAAGGGCTAGAGACCCAGTACTTC

j_call: TRBJ1-2
v_call: TRBV25-1
d_call: NA
clone_size: many
cdr3_aa: CASSVGYGYTF
cdr3_nt: TGTGCCAGCAGTGTGGGGTACGGCTACACCTTC

j_call: TRBJ2-7
v_call: TRBV28
d_call: TRBD2
clone_size: many
cdr3_aa: CASSVAGEPEQYF
cdr3_nt: TGTGCCAGCAGTGTAGCGGGAGAACCCGAGCAGTACTTC

j_call: TRBJ1-1
v_call: TRBV27
d_call: NA
clone_size: many
cdr3_aa: CASSLSPAGRAEAFF
cdr3_nt: TGTGCCAGCAGTTTATCCCCCGCAGGGCGGGCTGAAGCTTTCTTT

j_call: TRBJ1-1
v_call: TRBV14
d_call: NA
clone_size: few
cdr3_aa: CASSQGARGNTEAFF
cdr3_nt: TGTGCCAGCAGCCAAGGGGCCAGGGGGAACACTGAAGCTTTCTTT

j_call: TRBJ1-2
v_call: TRBV4-2
d_call: NA
clone_size: many
cdr3_aa: CASSQDRLQSSNNYGYTF
cdr3_nt: TGTGCCAGCAGCCAAGATAGATTGCAGTCTTCAAATAACTATGGCTACACCTTC

j_call: TRBJ2-7
v_call: TRBV11-2
d_call: TRBD1
clone_size: many
cdr3_aa: CASTDRGNEQYF
cdr3_nt: TGTGCCAGCACAGACAGGGGCAACGAGCAGTACTTC

j_call: TRBJ2-3
v_call: TRBV20-1
d_call: TRBD1
clone_size: many
cdr3_aa: CSYQQGANTDTQYF
cdr3_nt: TGCAGTTACCAACAGGGGGCGAACACAGATACGCAGTATTTT

j_call: TRBJ2-5
v_call: TRBV11-3
d_call: TRBD1
clone_size: many
cdr3_aa: CASSLGTANQETQYF
cdr3_nt: TGTGCCAGCAGCCTCGGGACAGCGAACCAAGAGACCCAGTACTTC

j_call: TRBJ2-7
v_call: TRBV20-1
d_call: NA
clone_size: NA
cdr3_aa: CSAGEETVLYEQYF
cdr3_nt: TGCAGTGCCGGGGAGGAGACCGTTCTATACGAGCAGTACTTC

j_call: TRBJ2-7
v_call: TRBV11-2
d_call: NA
clone_size: many
cdr3_aa: CASSLGYSGYEQYF
cdr3_nt: TGTGCCAGCAGCTTAGGTTACAGCGGGTACGAGCAGTACTTC

j_call: TRBJ2-7
v_call: TRBV27
d_call: NA
clone_size: many
cdr3_aa: CASSLGSSSSYEQYF
cdr3_nt: TGTGCCAGCAGTTTGGGGTCCTCAAGCTCCTACGAGCAGTACTTC

j_call: TRBJ1-1
v_call: TRBV5-1
d_call: NA
clone_size: NA
cdr3_aa: CASSLLGSDRPETGTEAFF
cdr3_nt: TGCGCCAGCAGCTTGTTAGGTTCTGACCGACCTGAGACCGGCACTGAAGCTTTCTTT

j_call: TRBJ2-1
v_call: TRBV6-2/TRBV6-3
d_call: TRBD2
clone_size: many
cdr3_aa: CAGKTSGNQVNEQFF
cdr3_nt: TGTGCCGGAAAGACTAGCGGGAACCAAGTAAATGAGCAGTTCTTC

j_call: TRBJ2-1
v_call: TRBV14
d_call: TRBD2
clone_size: few
cdr3_aa: CASSRDFLAGGPIYEQFF
cdr3_nt: TGTGCCAGCAGCCGAGATTTCCTAGCGGGAGGGCCTATATATGAGCAGTTCTTC